This T cell receptor beta chain was captured in a study of shared clonotypes between healthy human individuals. Sequencing was at deep level. Investigators spread the genomic DNA of each subset evenly over several immunoSEQ plates. Measured with immunoSEQ multiplex PCR; TCRdb has only the in-frame clones, and not every one. This table holds more than 2 million clones, 90% to 97% found once. V dropped 0 bases and J dropped 8 bases, with 10 bases sitting between them. CDR1 GTSNPN and CDR2 SVGIG come from the germline V gene (reference sequence). The CDR3 has 13 amino acids. As to this clone: No antigen is known for it.

Study conclusions and caveats: Having only a few donors restricted how much genetic and exposure-history diversity was captured.

This chain connects TRBV30 to TRBJ2-2; D unresolved. Specimen: naive CD4+ T cells sorted from blood. Stated subset: CD45RA+ positively selected. This sequence was found in a man younger than 30 in good health. The CDR3 bases are TGTGCCTGGAGTGTGCGTTCAGGAGGGGAGCTGTTTTTT. The encoded protein is CAWSVRSGGELFF. The variable domain in full, completed from reference TRBV30 and TRBJ2-2, reads SQTIHQWPATLVQPVGSPLSLECTVEGTSNPNLYWYRQAAGRGLQLLFYSVGIGQISSEVPQNLSASRPQDRQFILSSKKLLLSDSGFYLCAWSVRSGGELFFGEGSRLTVL.